The 28 T cell receptor beta chains below were found in one sample sequenced in a study of blood T cell repertoires in COVID-19. Repertoires were generated with immunoSEQ multiplex PCR, while TCRdb's copy carries only in-frame clones and drops some. The sample yields around 170,000 clones, around 80% seen once. Material for sequencing was peripheral blood. The source of these receptors is a woman older than 75 with COVID-19, enrolled during active disease.

The V and J genes are TRBV19 and TRBJ2-2, with 8 nucleotides matching TRBD2. The CDR3 length is 15 residues. Trimming cost V 3 bases and J 5 bases; bases outside gene matches: 5. CDR1 is LNHDA and CDR2 is SQIVND in the germline V gene (reference sequence). The CDR3 reads CASSIMAGGTGELFF. In DNA form, the CDR3 reads TGTGCCAGTAGTATTATGGCGGGAGGAACCGGGGAGCTGTTTTTT.

The J gene is TRBJ2-7, the V gene TRBV3-1 (or the pseudogene TRBV3-2), with 12 bases that match TRBD2. This CDR3 is 15 amino acids long. V lost 4 bases, J lost 4 bases, and 5 bases stayed unmatched. The V gene's germline CDR1 is LGHDT and CDR2 YNNKEL (reference sequence). The CDR3 DNA follows: TGTGCCAGCAGCCCACTAGCGGGGGGCAGTTACGAGCAGTACTTC. It encodes CASSPLAGGSYEQYF.

This clone was seen only once. This chain uses TRBV3-1 (or the pseudogene TRBV3-2) with TRBJ2-5; D is possibly TRBD2 (6 bases). The CDR3 is made up of 13 amino acids. Germline loops: CDR1 LGHDT, CDR2 YNNKEL (reference sequence). V was trimmed by 6 bases and J by 2 bases, leaving 10 bases between them. This CDR3 reads CASRGRTQETQYF. The DNA of the CDR3 is TGTGCCAGCAGAGGGAGGACTCAAGAGACCCAGTACTTC.

This clone showed up just a few times. The V and J genes are TRBV5-8 and TRBJ1-2; possible D gene TRBD1, 5 bases. This CDR3 has 14 residues. Trimming shortened V by 0 bases and J by 4 bases, and 10 bases separated the two germline ends. In germline, CDR1 is SGHTS, CDR2 YDEGEE. CDR3 DNA: TGTGCCAGCAGCTTGGTCGGGGGGAGCTATGGCTACACCTTC. Amino acid sequence: CASSLVGGSYGYTF. Variable domain in full (rest from reference TRBV5-8 and TRBJ1-2): EAGVTQSPTHLIKTRGQQATLRCSPISGHTSVYWYQQALGLGLQFLLWYDEGEERNRGNFPPRFSGRQFPNYSSELNVNALELEDSALYLCASSLVGGSYGYTFGSGTRLTVV.

The chain is built from TRBV28 and TRBJ1-1, with TRBD1 identical over 8 bases. From germline, CDR1 is MDHEN and CDR2 SYDVKM. CDR3 length: 12 residues. V gave up 2 bases and J gave up 11 bases; unmatched junction bases: 4. The CDR3 sequence is CASSLMTGDAFF. CDR3 DNA sequence: TGTGCCAGCAGTTTAATGACAGGGGATGCTTTCTTT.

The V and J genes are TRBV6-2 or TRBV6-3 and TRBJ2-7, with D hard to call. The length of the CDR3 is 13 residues. V lost 2 bases to trimming and J lost 0 bases, with 5 bases between them. Germline-derived CDR1 and CDR2 are MNHEY and SVGEGT. The CDR3 sequence: CASSYRSSYEQYF. CDR3 DNA: TGTGCCAGCAGTTACCGTAGCTCCTACGAGCAGTACTTC.

The genes are TRBV30 and TRBJ1-5; tentatively, D is TRBD1 (6 bases). The V end was cut by 0 bases, the J end by 4 bases, with 10 bases between. The CDR3 is 14 amino acids. Looked up from germline, CDR1 is GTSNPN and CDR2 is SVGIG (reference sequence). The CDR3 bases are TGTGCCTGGAGTGTCGGCAGGGGTAATCAGCCCCAGCATTTT. This encodes CAWSVGRGNQPQHF.

The chain is built from TRBV28 and TRBJ1-5; tentative D call: TRBD1 (6 bases). The CDR3 loop spans 15 amino acids. CDR1 is MDHEN, CDR2 SYDVKM, per germline. V gave up 0 bases and J gave up 2 bases, with 8 bases separating them. The CDR3 loop is CASSLWGAGNQPQHF. In DNA form, the CDR3 reads TGTGCCAGCAGTTTATGGGGGGCCGGCAATCAGCCCCAGCATTTT.

The chain links TRBV7-2 to TRBJ2-1, with D possibly being TRBD2 (6 bases). V dropped 2 bases and J dropped 7 bases, with 15 bases sitting between them. The CDR3 covers 15 residues. Germline V lookup: CDR1 SGHTA, CDR2 FQGNSA. CDR3 nucleotides: TGTGCCAGCAGCTTAATAGAACGGACTAAGAATGAGCAGTTCTTC. It specifies CASSLIERTKNEQFF.

The rearrangement links TRBV7-9 to TRBJ2-1; 14 positions agree with TRBD2. The CDR3 length is 16 residues. Germline lookup yields CDR1 SEHNR and CDR2 FQNEAQ (reference sequence). V shed 5 bases, J shed 8 bases, and the junction held 8 bases outside the gene matches. CDR3 in DNA: TGTGCCAGCAGCCCCCCGGGACTAGCGGGAGTTGATGAGCAGTTCTTC. Translation gives CASSPPGLAGVDEQFF.

The CDR3 nucleotides are TGTGCCAGTAGAGGCGTGGGGACAGGGGTACATCAGCCCCAGCATTTT. Translated, it gives CASRGVGTGVHQPQHF. J is TRBJ1-5 and V is TRBV19; 10 bases agree with TRBD1. CDR1 LNHDA and CDR2 SQIVND come from the germline V gene (reference sequence). CDR3 length: 16 residues. V lost 6 bases, J lost 5 bases, and 10 bases stayed unmatched.

V is TRBV6-1 and J is TRBJ1-6; D unresolved. Germline loops: CDR1 MNHNS, CDR2 SASEGT. This CDR3 region has 16 residues. V was pared by 2 bases and J by 6 bases, with 14 bases between. The CDR3 nucleotides read TGTGCCAGCAGTGAATACGCAAGCGCCGGTAATTCACCCCTCCACTTT. The encoded protein is CASSEYASAGNSPLHF.

This clone was counted a single time. V is TRBV5-4 and J is TRBJ2-3; TRBD2 matches 9 bases. Germline V CDR1 and CDR2: SGHNT, YYREEE (reference sequence). Trimming at V came to 2 bases and at J to 6 bases, leaving 10 bases not matched to a gene. There are 16 residues in the CDR3. Here the CDR3 DNA reads TGTGCCAGCAGCTTTCGAGGGCGGGGGGGTATCGATACGCAGTATTTT. Amino acid sequence: CASSFRGRGGIDTQYF.

The chain links TRBV6-1 to TRBJ2-7, with a weak D call TRBD1 (5 bases). Trimming stripped 3 bases from V and 5 bases from J, with 20 bases between. The germline V gene encodes CDR1 MNHNS and CDR2 SASEGT. The CDR3 is made up of 16 amino acids. The CDR3 DNA reads as TGTGCCAGCAGTGATTCCCACAGGCCCCAGTTTAACGAGCAGTACTTC. Translated: CASSDSHRPQFNEQYF.

The chain employs TRBV2 and TRBJ1-2; 8 bases line up with TRBD1. The CDR3 loop spans 15 amino acids. The ends lost 3 bases at V and 3 bases at J; junction bases unmatched: 6. Germline V CDR1 and CDR2: SNHLY, FYNNEI. CDR3 coding DNA: TGTGCCAGCAGTGATCAGGGGGCGAATGACTATGGCTACACCTTC. Translated: CASSDQGANDYGYTF.

The CDR3 DNA sequence: TGTGCCAGCTCACCTTCCGGGACAAGAATCTCCTACGAGCAGTACTTC. The encoded protein is CASSPSGTRISYEQYF. J is TRBJ2-7 and V is TRBV18; maybe TRBD1 (6 bases). V was trimmed by 3 bases and J by 0 bases, leaving 15 bases between them. Germline V gene data show CDR1 as KGHSH and CDR2 as LQKENI. The CDR3 is 16 amino acids.

The chain links TRBV19 to TRBJ1-2; 7 nucleotides align to TRBD1. The CDR3 has 11 residues. The germline CDR1 and CDR2 sequences are LNHDA and SQIVND (reference sequence). The ends lost 10 bases at V and 4 bases at J; junction bases unmatched: 3. For the CDR3, the DNA is TGTGCCACGGGACAGTTCTATGGCTACACCTTC. The encoded protein is CATGQFYGYTF.

The chain is built from TRBV15 and TRBJ1-1; the D gene is possibly TRBD1 (6 bases). The CDR3 consists of 15 residues. The V end was cut by 0 bases, the J end by 4 bases, with 12 bases between. CDR1 is LNHNV, CDR2 YYDKDF, per germline (reference sequence). The CDR3 region has the DNA TGTGCCACCAGCAGAGATGGCAGGGGTTCCACTGAAGCTTTCTTT. It encodes CATSRDGRGSTEAFF. Full variable domain (remainder filled in from reference TRBV15 and TRBJ1-1): DAMVIQNPRYQVTQFGKPVTLSCSQTLNHNVMYWYQQKSSQAPKLLFHYYDKDFNNEADTPDNFQSRRPNTSFCFLDIRSPGLGDTAMYLCATSRDGRGSTEAFFGQGTRLTVV.

This clone was seen only a few times. This chain joins TRBV5-6 and TRBJ2-5, with 12 positions matching TRBD2. The CDR3 length is 15 residues. J was trimmed by 5 bases and V by 4 bases; bases with no gene match: 6. CDR1 and CDR2 (germline): SGHDT, YYEEEE. CDR3 sequence reads: CASSPGLAGWETQYF. Written as DNA, the CDR3 is TGTGCCAGCAGCCCAGGACTAGCGGGGTGGGAGACCCAGTACTTC.

This rearrangement joins TRBV5-4 to TRBJ2-1; 8 bases map to TRBD1. The CDR3 consists of 15 residues. From germline, CDR1 is SGHNT and CDR2 YYREEE (reference sequence). V gave up 4 bases and J gave up 4 bases; unmatched junction bases: 7. The CDR3 region has the DNA TGTGCCAGCAGCAACAAGACAGGGGCTTACAATGAGCAGTTCTTC. Translation: CASSNKTGAYNEQFF.

This clone was recorded once. The genes are TRBV28 and TRBJ1-6; 10 bases are a match to TRBD1. J gave up 6 bases and V 3 bases, and 2 bases lay outside the gene matches. Germline V gene lookup returns CDR1 MDHEN and CDR2 SYDVKM. The CDR3 covers 15 residues. CDR3 sequence reads: CASSLGTGVNSPLHF. The CDR3 coding sequence is TGTGCCAGCAGTTTGGGGACAGGGGTTAATTCACCCCTCCACTTT. Looking up the rest from reference TRBV28 and TRBJ1-6 gives the full variable domain: DVKVTQSSRYLVKRTGEKVFLECVQDMDHENMFWYRQDPGLGLRLIYFSYDVKMKEKGDIPEGYSVSREKKERFSLILESASTNQTSMYLCASSLGTGVNSPLHFGNGTRLTVT.

The chain is built from TRBV3-1 (or the pseudogene TRBV3-2) and TRBJ2-7, with 7 bases aligning to TRBD2. CDR3 length: 15 residues. With V trimmed by 4 bases and J by 5 bases, 11 bases remained unmatched. Germline CDR1 is LGHDT and CDR2 is YNNKEL (reference sequence). The CDR3 spells CASSPWLGSGDEQYF. The CDR3 bases are TGTGCCAGCAGCCCCTGGCTCGGGAGCGGGGACGAGCAGTACTTC.

CDR3 bases: TGTGCCAGCAGCCGACTAGCTCGCACAGATACGCAGTATTTT. Translated: CASSRLARTDTQYF. The chain has TRBV5-4 and TRBJ2-3; 7 bases match TRBD2. V lost 4 bases, J lost 1 base, and 3 bases stayed unmatched. From germline, CDR1 is SGHNT and CDR2 YYREEE (reference sequence). The CDR3 has 14 amino acids.

This chain uses TRBV4-3 with TRBJ1-2, with 7 positions matching TRBD1. This CDR3 contains 13 residues. With V trimmed by 4 bases and J by 8 bases, 7 bases remained unmatched. In germline, CDR1 is LGHNA, CDR2 YSLEER. CDR3 loop: CASSLWTGSGYTF. Written as DNA, the CDR3 is TGCGCCAGCAGCCTCTGGACAGGTTCCGGCTACACCTTC.

The chain links TRBV11-2 to TRBJ2-7; D is perhaps TRBD1 (5 bases). The CDR3 spans 13 residues. V lost 0 bases and J lost 5, with 8 bases in between. Germline V gene lookup returns CDR1 SGHAT and CDR2 FQNNGV. The DNA for the CDR3 is TGTGCCAGCAGCTTAGACAGGGAAGACGAGCAGTACTTC. Its translation: CASSLDREDEQYF.

This clone was detected only a few times. The chain employs TRBV5-1 and TRBJ2-1; 11 nucleotides agree with TRBD1. Per germline, CDR1 SGHRS and CDR2 YFSETQ. The CDR3 contains 15 residues. V lost 5 bases and J lost 8; bases outside the gene matches: 9. The CDR3 DNA reads TGCGCCAGCAGTCGCCGGGACAGGGGGGTCGATGAGCAGTTCTTC. As protein: CASSRRDRGVDEQFF.

The chain links TRBV5-6 to TRBJ2-7; 10 bases map to TRBD1. CDR1 is SGHDT, CDR2 YYEEEE, per germline. This CDR3 spans 15 amino acids. V lost 1 base, J lost 5 bases, and 6 bases stayed unmatched. The CDR3, as DNA: TGTGCCAGCAGCTTGATGGGACAGGGGATACACGAGCAGTACTTC. This gives the protein CASSLMGQGIHEQYF.

V gene TRBV12-3 or TRBV12-4 combines with J gene TRBJ2-5; D is possibly TRBD2 (5 bases). The CDR3 contains 13 residues. Trimming took 7 bases from V and 2 from J, leaving 11 bases between them. The CDR3 coding sequence is TGTGCCAGCACTAGCTGGAGACAAGAGACCCAGTACTTC. Protein: CASTSWRQETQYF.